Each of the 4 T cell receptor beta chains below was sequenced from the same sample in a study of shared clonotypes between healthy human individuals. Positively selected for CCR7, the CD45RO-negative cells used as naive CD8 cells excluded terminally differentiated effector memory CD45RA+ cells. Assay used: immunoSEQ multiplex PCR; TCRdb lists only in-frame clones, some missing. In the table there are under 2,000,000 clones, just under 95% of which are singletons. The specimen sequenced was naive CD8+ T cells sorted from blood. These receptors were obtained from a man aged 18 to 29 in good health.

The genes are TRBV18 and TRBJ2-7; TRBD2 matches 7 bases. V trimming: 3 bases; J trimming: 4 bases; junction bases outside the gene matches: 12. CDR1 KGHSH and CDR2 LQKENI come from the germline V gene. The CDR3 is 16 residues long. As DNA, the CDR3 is TGTGCCAGCTCACCCTCTTCTGGCGGGAGCAGTTACGAGCAGTACTTC. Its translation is CASSPSSGGSSYEQYF.

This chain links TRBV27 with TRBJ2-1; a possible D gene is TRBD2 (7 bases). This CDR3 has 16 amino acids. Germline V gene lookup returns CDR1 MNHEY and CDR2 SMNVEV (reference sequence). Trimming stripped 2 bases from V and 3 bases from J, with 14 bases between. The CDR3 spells CASSLPGGPLYNEQFF. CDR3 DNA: TGTGCCAGCAGTTTACCCGGGGGGCCCCTCTACAATGAGCAGTTCTTC.

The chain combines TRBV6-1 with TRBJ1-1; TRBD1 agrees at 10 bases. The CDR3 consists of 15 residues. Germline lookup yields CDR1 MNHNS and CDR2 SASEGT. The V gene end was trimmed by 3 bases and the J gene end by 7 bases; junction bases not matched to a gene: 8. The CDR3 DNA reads TGTGCCAGCAGTGAGACGGACAGGGGGGGGATTGAAGCTTTCTTT. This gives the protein CASSETDRGGIEAFF.

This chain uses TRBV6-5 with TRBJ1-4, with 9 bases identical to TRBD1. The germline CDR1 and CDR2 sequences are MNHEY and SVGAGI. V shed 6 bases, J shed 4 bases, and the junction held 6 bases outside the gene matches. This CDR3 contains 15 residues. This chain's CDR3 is CASRATGGLNEKLFF. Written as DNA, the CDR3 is TGTGCCAGCAGAGCGACAGGGGGGCTTAATGAAAAACTGTTTTTT.